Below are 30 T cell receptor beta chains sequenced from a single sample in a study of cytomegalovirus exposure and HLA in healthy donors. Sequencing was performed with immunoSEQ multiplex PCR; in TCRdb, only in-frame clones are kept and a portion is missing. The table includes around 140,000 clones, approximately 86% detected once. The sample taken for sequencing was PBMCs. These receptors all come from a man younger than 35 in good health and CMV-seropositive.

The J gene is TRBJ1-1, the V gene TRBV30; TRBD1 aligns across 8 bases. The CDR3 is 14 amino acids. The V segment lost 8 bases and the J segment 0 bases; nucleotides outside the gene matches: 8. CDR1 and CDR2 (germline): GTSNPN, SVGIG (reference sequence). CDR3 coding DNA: TGTGCCGGTGACAGGGGCTCCATGAACACTGAAGCTTTCTTT. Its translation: CAGDRGSMNTEAFF.

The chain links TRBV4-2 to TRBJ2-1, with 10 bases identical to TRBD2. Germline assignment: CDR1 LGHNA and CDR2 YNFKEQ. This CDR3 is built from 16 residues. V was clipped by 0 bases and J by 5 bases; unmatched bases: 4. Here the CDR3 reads CASSQDILAGDNEQFF. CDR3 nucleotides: TGTGCCAGCAGCCAAGATATCCTAGCGGGAGACAATGAGCAGTTCTTC.

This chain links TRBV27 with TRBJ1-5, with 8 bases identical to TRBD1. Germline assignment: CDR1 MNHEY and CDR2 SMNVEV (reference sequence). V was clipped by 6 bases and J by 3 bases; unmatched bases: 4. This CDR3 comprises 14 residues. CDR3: CASRTGVDNQPQHF. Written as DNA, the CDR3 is TGTGCCAGCAGGACAGGGGTTGACAATCAGCCCCAGCATTTT.

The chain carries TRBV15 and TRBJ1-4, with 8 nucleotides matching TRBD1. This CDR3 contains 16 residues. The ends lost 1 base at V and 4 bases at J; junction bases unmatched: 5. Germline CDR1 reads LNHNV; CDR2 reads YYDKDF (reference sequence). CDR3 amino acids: CATSRALGQDNEKLFF. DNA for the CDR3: TGTGCCACCAGCAGAGCACTGGGACAGGATAATGAAAAACTGTTTTTT.

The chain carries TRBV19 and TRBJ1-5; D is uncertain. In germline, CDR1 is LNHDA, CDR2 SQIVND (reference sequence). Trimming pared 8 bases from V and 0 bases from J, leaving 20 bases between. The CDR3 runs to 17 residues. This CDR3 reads CASQTLGLGVSNQPQHF. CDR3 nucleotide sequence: TGTGCCAGTCAAACCTTAGGGCTGGGAGTTAGCAATCAGCCCCAGCATTTT. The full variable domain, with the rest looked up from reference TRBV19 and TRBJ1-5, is DGGITQSPKYLFRKEGQNVTLSCEQNLNHDAMYWYRQDPGQGLRLIYYSQIVNDFQKGDIAEGYSVSREKKESFPLTVTSAQKNPTAFYLCASQTLGLGVSNQPQHFGDGTRLSIL.

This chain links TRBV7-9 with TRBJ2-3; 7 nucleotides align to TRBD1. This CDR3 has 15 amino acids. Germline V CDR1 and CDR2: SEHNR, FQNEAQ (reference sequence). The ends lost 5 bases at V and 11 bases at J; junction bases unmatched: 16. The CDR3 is CASSRNRDSYLKQYF. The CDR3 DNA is TGTGCCAGCAGCCGAAACAGGGACAGTTATCTTAAGCAGTATTTT.

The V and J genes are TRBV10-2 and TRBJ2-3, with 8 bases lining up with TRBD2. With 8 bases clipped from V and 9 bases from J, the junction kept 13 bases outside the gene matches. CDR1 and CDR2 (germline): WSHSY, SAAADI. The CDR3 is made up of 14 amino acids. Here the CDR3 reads CASSIRGLASTQYF. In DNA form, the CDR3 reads TGCGCCAGCTCCATCCGAGGACTAGCCTCAACGCAGTATTTT.

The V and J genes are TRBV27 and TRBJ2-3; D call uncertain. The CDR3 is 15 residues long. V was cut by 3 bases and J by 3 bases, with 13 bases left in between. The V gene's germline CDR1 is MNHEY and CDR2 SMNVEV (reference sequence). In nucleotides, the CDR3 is TGTGCCAGCAGTTTTGACTCCTCAAGAACAGATACGCAGTATTTT. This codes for CASSFDSSRTDTQYF.

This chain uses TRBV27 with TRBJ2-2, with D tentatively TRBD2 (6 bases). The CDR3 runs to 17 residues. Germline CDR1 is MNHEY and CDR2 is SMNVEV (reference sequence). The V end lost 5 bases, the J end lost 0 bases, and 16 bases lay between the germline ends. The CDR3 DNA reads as TGTGCCAGCAGTCCCTCTCGCGGGGTCGCGAACACCGGGGAGCTGTTTTTT. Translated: CASSPSRGVANTGELFF.

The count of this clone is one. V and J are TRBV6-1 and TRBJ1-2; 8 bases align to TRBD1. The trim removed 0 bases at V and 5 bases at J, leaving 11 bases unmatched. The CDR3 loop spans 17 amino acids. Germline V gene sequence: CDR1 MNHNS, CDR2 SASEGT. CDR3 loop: CASSEALRAGGRYGYTF. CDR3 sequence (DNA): TGTGCCAGCAGTGAAGCGCTTCGGGCAGGGGGCAGGTATGGCTACACCTTC.

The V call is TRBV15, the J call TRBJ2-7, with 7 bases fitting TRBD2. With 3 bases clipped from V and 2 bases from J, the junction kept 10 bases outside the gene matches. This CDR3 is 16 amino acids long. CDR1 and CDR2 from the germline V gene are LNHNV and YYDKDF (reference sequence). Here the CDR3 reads CATSSGGDFGTYEQYF. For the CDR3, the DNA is TGTGCCACCAGCAGTGGGGGGGACTTCGGAACCTACGAGCAGTACTTC.

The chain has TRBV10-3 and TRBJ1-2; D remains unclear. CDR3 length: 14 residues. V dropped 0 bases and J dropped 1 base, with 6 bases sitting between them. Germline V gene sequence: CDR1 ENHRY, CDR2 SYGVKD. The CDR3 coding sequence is TGTGCCATCAGTGAGTCCGAGGGTAACTATGGCTACACCTTC. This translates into CAISESEGNYGYTF.

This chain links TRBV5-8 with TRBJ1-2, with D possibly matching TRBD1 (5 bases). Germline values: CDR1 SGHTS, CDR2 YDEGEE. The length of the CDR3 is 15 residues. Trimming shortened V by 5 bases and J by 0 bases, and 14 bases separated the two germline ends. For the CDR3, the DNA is TGTGCCAGCAGTATCGGACAAAGAGCTAACTATGGCTACACCTTC. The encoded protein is CASSIGQRANYGYTF.

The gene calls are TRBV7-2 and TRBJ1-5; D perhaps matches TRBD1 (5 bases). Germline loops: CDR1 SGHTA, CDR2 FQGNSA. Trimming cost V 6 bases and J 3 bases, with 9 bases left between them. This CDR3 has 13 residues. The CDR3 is CASRDSYNQPQHF. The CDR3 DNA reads TGTGCCAGCAGAGACAGCTACAATCAGCCCCAGCATTTT.

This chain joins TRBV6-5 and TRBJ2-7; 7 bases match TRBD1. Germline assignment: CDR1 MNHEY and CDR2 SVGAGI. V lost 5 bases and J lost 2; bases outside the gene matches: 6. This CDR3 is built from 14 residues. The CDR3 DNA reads TGTGCCAGCAGTGCCGGGACAGTGACCTACGAGCAGTACTTC. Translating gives CASSAGTVTYEQYF.

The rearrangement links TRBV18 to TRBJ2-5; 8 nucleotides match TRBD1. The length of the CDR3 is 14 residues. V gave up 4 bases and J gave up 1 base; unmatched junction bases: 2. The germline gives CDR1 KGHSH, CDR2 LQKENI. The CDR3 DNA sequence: TGTGCCAGCTCACTTGGGACAGGCCAAGAGACCCAGTACTTC. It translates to CASSLGTGQETQYF.

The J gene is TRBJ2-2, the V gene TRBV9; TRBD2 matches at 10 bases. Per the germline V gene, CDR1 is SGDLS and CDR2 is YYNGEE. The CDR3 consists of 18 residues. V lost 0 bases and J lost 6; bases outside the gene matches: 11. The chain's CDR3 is CASSVGSGLSGGAGELFF. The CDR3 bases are TGTGCCAGCAGCGTAGGATCGGGTTTGAGCGGGGGGGCCGGGGAGCTGTTTTTT.

The CDR3 bases are TGTGCCAGCAGTCTCTCACAGGGGATAGTGAATAGCAATCAGCCCCAGCATTTT. It encodes CASSLSQGIVNSNQPQHF. J is TRBJ1-5 and V is TRBV2; 7 positions match TRBD1. The germline CDR1 and CDR2 sequences are SNHLY and FYNNEI. The CDR3 sequence is 18 residues long. V was pared by 5 bases and J by 0 bases, with 13 bases of the junction left unmatched. Full variable domain (outside the CDR3, taken from reference TRBV2 and TRBJ1-5): EPEVTQTPSHQVTQMGQEVILRCVPISNHLYFYWYRQILGQKVEFLVSFYNNEISEKSEIFDDQFSVERPDGSNFTLKIRSTKLEDSAMYFCASSLSQGIVNSNQPQHFGDGTRLSIL.

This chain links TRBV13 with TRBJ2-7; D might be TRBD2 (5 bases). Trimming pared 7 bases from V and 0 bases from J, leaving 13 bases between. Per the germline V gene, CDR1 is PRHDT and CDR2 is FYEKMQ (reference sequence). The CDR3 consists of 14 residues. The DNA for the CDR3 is TGTGCCAGCACCCCCTGGGAGAACTCCTACGAGCAGTACTTC. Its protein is CASTPWENSYEQYF.

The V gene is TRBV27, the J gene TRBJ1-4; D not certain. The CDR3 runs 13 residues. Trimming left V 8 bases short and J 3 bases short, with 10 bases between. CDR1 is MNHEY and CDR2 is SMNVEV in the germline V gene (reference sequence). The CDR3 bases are TGTGCCAGCGGGCTCGGCTCTAATGAAAAACTGTTTTTT. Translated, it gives CASGLGSNEKLFF.

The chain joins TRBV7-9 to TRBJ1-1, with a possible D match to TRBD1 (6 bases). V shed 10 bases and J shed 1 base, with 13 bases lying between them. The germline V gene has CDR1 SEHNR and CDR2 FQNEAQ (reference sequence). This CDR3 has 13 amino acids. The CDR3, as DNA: TGTGCCACCTCCATGGACAGGAACACTGAAGCTTTCTTT. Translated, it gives CATSMDRNTEAFF.

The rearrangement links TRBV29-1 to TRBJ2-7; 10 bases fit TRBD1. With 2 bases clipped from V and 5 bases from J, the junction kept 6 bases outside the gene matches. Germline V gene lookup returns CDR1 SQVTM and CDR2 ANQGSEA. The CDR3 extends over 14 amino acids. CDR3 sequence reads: CSVERRTGGDEQYF. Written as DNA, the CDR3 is TGCAGCGTTGAACGGCGGACAGGGGGGGACGAGCAGTACTTC.

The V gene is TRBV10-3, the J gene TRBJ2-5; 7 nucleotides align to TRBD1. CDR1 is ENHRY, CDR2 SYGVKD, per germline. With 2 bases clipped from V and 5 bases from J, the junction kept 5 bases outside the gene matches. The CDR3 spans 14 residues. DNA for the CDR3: TGTGCCATCAGTGAGGAGGGCAGGGGGGAGACCCAGTACTTC. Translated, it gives CAISEEGRGETQYF.

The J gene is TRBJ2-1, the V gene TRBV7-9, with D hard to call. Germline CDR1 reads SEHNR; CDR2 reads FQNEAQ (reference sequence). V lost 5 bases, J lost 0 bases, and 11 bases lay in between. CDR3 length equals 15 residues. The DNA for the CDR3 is TGTGCCAGCAGCCCTATTTTAGACTCCTACAATGAGCAGTTCTTC. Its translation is CASSPILDSYNEQFF.

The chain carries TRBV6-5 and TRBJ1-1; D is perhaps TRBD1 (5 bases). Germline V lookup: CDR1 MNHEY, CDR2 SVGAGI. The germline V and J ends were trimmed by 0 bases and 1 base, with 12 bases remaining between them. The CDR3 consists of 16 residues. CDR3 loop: CASSYSWGGQNTEAFF. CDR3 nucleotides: TGTGCCAGCAGTTACTCGTGGGGAGGACAGAACACTGAAGCTTTCTTT.

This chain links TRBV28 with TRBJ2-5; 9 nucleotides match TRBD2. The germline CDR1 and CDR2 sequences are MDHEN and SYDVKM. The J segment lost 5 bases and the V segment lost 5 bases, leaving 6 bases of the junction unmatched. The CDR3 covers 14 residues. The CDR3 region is CASSDAGGRETQYF. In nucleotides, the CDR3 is TGTGCCAGCAGTGATGCGGGGGGGCGGGAGACCCAGTACTTC.

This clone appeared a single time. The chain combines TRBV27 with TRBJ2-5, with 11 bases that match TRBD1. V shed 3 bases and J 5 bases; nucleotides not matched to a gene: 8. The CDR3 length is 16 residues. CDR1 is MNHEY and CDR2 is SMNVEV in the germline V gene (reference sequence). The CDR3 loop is CASSLPDRGRRETQYF. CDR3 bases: TGTGCCAGCAGTTTGCCGGACAGGGGGCGCAGGGAGACCCAGTACTTC.

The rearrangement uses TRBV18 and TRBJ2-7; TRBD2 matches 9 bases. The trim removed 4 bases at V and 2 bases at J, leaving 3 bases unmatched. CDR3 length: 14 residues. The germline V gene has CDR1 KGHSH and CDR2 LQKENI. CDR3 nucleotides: TGTGCCAGCTCACGGGCTAGCGGGACCTACGAGCAGTACTTC. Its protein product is CASSRASGTYEQYF.

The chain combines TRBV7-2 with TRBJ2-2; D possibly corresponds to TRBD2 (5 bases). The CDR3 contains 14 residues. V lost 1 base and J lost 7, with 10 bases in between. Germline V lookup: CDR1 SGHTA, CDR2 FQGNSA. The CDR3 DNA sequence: TGTGCCAGCAGCTTAGGAGGGATCCTCGGGGAGCTGTTTTTT. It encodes CASSLGGILGELFF.

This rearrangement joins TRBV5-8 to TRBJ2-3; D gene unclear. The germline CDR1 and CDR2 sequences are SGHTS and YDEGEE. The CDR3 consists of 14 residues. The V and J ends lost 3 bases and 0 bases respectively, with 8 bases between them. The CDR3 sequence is CASSSLESTDTQYF. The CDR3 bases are TGTGCCAGCAGCTCTCTAGAAAGCACAGATACGCAGTATTTT. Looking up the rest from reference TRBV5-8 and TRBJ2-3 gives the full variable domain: EAGVTQSPTHLIKTRGQQATLRCSPISGHTSVYWYQQALGLGLQFLLWYDEGEERNRGNFPPRFSGRQFPNYSSELNVNALELEDSALYLCASSSLESTDTQYFGPGTRLTVL.